Listed below are T cell receptor beta chains from one sample, sequenced in a study of T-cell memory formation after mild COVID-19. TCRdb ran MiXCR on the 5' RACE reads and lists one entry per CDR3 protein. The sample lists roughly 450,000 distinct CDR3 sequences; roughly 18% were seen once. The sample taken for sequencing was PBMCs or a T cell subset sorted from them (not recorded which). These receptors were taken from a man in his late teens or twenties who had mild COVID-19 (a few samples of this study predate the infection). Cell type and time point are not known. Each CDR3 is given with its conserved first and last residue. The order of the fields is V gene, D gene, clone size, J gene, CDR3 DNA, CDR3 protein. The D gene is left open where the match is weak. A clone size is listed for some rows: how often the clone was seen (once, few, many), or a class if it is expanded.

TRBV5-1,TRBD1,NA,TRBJ2-2,TGCGCCAGCAGCTTAGAGGACAGGGCCGCCGGGGAGCTGTTTTTT,CASSLEDRAAGELFF
TRBV27,NA,NA,TRBJ1-6,TGTGCCAGCAGCGGGGGACTCACTAATTCACCCCTCCACTTT,CASSGGLTNSPLHF
TRBV7-9,TRBD2,few,TRBJ2-2,TGTGCCAGCAGCACCCCCGGGGGGGCGCCGACCGGGGAGCTGTTTTTT,CASSTPGGAPTGELFF
TRBV6-5,NA,NA,TRBJ2-2,TGTGCCACCACCGGGACAAAGAACACCGGGGAGCTGTTTTTT,CATTGTKNTGELFF
TRBV20-1,TRBD2,NA,TRBJ2-5,TGCAGTGCTCCTCCCGGGACTAGTTTCAGAGAGACCCAGTACTTC,CSAPPGTSFRETQYF
TRBV5-1,TRBD2,few,TRBJ2-3,TGCGCCAGCAGCTCCCTAGCGGGGATCGATACGCAGTATTTT,CASSSLAGIDTQYF
TRBV3-1,TRBD2,NA,TRBJ2-1,TGTGCCAGCACCTATCTTACAGCGGGGGGCCCGCATGAGCAGTTCTTC,CASTYLTAGGPHEQFF
TRBV6-6,NA,few,TRBJ1-1,TGTGCCAGCATCGCGGGCGGGTCATATGAAGCTTTCTTT,CASIAGGSYEAFF
TRBV18,NA,few,TRBJ2-5,TGTGCCAGCTCCTGGGACCAAGAGACCCAGTACTTC,CASSWDQETQYF
TRBV2,TRBD1,once,TRBJ1-5,TGTGCCAGCCGCAGGGGGGGCCAGCCCCAGCATTTT,CASRRGGQPQHF
TRBV14,NA,few,TRBJ2-7,TGTGCCAGCAGCCAATTAGCGTCCTACGAGCAGTACTTC,CASSQLASYEQYF
TRBV7-9,NA,many,TRBJ1-2,TGTGCCAGCAGCCCAGGACAATCCGGCTACACCTTC,CASSPGQSGYTF
TRBV7-9,NA,many,TRBJ2-5,TGTGCCTGGGGGGCGCGAGAGACCCAGTACTTC,CAWGARETQYF
TRBV15,TRBD1,NA,TRBJ1-2,TGTGCCACCAGCAGAGACCAGGGGGGCTATAAGGGCTACACCTTC,CATSRDQGGYKGYTF
TRBV20-1,NA,NA,TRBJ1-1,TGCAGTGCTAGAGAACCCAACACTGAAGCTTTCTTT,CSAREPNTEAFF
TRBV11-2,NA,NA,TRBJ1-1,TGTGCCAGCAGCTTACACGGGGCGGTTTTCACTGAAGCTTTCTTT,CASSLHGAVFTEAFF
TRBV12-3/TRBV12-4,TRBD1,few,TRBJ2-7,TGTGCCAGCAGTTGGGACAGGGCGGACGAGCAGTACTTC,CASSWDRADEQYF
TRBV20-1,TRBD1,NA,TRBJ1-5,TGCAGTGCTAGAGATCAGGGGGCGGACAATCAGCCCCAGCATTTT,CSARDQGADNQPQHF
TRBV19,TRBD1,NA,TRBJ1-4,TGTGCCACCAGGGACAGGGGAAATGAAAAACTGTTTTTT,CATRDRGNEKLFF
TRBV5-5,TRBD2,few,TRBJ2-7,TGTGCCAGCAGCTTCGATTGGCGGGGGGTAGGCGAGCAGTACTTC,CASSFDWRGVGEQYF
TRBV7-9,TRBD2,few,TRBJ2-1,TGTGCCAGCAGCTTAACGCGGGGGGGCCCGTTCTTC,CASSLTRGGPFF
TRBV7-3,NA,many,TRBJ1-1,TGTGCCAGCAGCTTCGGGAACACTGAAGCTTTCTTT,CASSFGNTEAFF
TRBV6-5,NA,few,TRBJ1-6,TGTGCCAGCAGCGACCGACAGCTTTATAATTCACCCCTCCACTTT,CASSDRQLYNSPLHF